The next 23 T cell receptor beta chains were all read from a single sample in a study of human T cells and chemical hapten exposure. TCRdb re-called the RACE reads through MiXCR, storing one row per CDR3 protein. The top ten clones hold 8.4% of a sample with nearly 350,000 distinct CDR3 sequences, approximately 6.9% of them seen once. Time point meaning: patch test 1, 2 weeks after DPC sensitization. Specified treatment: therapeutic diphenylcyclopropenone sensitization with weekly scalp DPC. This specimen was whole blood, taken in connection with sensitization to the hapten diphenylcyclopropenone (DPC). The receptor set was obtained from a young woman with alopecia areata. Some clones in this sample may be carry-over from other donors' samples.

This clonotype has more than one count but fewer than ten. The chain carries TRBV7-8 and TRBJ1-5, with 8 positions matching TRBD1. The ends lost 3 bases at V and 4 bases at J; junction bases unmatched: 8. CDR3 length: 16 amino acids. The V gene's germline CDR1 is SGHVS and CDR2 FQNEAQ. For the CDR3, the DNA is TGTGCCAGCAGCTTCCGAGGACAGGGACCAAATCAGCCCCAGCATTTT. It encodes CASSFRGQGPNQPQHF.

This clonotype was seen ten or more times. V and J are TRBV3-1 and TRBJ1-4, with a possible D match to TRBD1 (6 bases). V lost 0 bases to trimming and J lost 8 bases, with 16 bases between them. CDR1 is LGHDT, CDR2 YNNKEL, per germline (reference sequence). The CDR3 length is 16 residues. The CDR3 reads CASSQDPGTQREKLFF. DNA for the CDR3: TGTGCCAGCAGCCAAGATCCCGGGACACAGAGGGAAAAACTGTTTTTT.

This clonotype has at least ten counts. The chain carries TRBV2 and TRBJ2-6; D unresolved. Looked up from germline, CDR1 is SNHLY and CDR2 is FYNNEI. V lost 5 bases and J lost 0, with 5 bases in between. The CDR3 covers 14 residues. CDR3 in amino acids: CASSSRSGANVLTF. The CDR3, as DNA: TGTGCCAGCAGTTCACGCTCTGGGGCCAACGTCCTGACTTTC.

Notes on this clonotype: At one boundary the junction diverges from the germline segment, which might be a read error. The chain uses TRBV3-1 and TRBJ1-1; D gene uncertain. The CDR3 runs to 14 residues. Germline V gene sequence: CDR1 LGHDT, CDR2 YNNKEL (reference sequence). The CDR3 DNA sequence: TGTGCCAGCAGCCAAGTAAGCGCGAACTCTGAAGCTTTCTTT. It specifies CASSQVSANSEAFF.

Ten or more counts support this clonotype. This chain links TRBV12-3 or TRBV12-4 with TRBJ2-4, with TRBD1 matching 8 bases. This CDR3 is built from 14 residues. V dropped 3 bases and J dropped 8; count of bases not matched to a gene: 6. CDR3 sequence (DNA): TGTGCCAGCAGTTTCGGACAGGGTACGGACATTCAGTACTTC. Its protein product is CASSFGQGTDIQYF.

This clonotype was seen a few times. This chain links TRBV7-6 with TRBJ1-6; no definite D call. The CDR3 extends over 17 amino acids. Germline V gives CDR1 SGHVS, CDR2 FNYEAQ. V was trimmed by 0 bases and J by 2 bases, leaving 11 bases between them. The CDR3 sequence is CASSLAGLGTYNSPLHF. The CDR3, as DNA: TGTGCCAGCAGCTTAGCCGGACTGGGGACCTATAATTCACCCCTCCACTTT.

The chain combines TRBV2 with TRBJ1-1, with D hard to call. Trimming pared 3 bases from V and 11 bases from J, leaving 13 bases between. The CDR3 length is 12 residues. Germline assignment: CDR1 SNHLY and CDR2 FYNNEI. The CDR3 loop is CASSESDLGAFF. The DNA for the CDR3 is TGTGCCAGCAGTGAGTCGGATTTGGGGGCTTTCTTT.

In its sample, this clonotype was seen many times. The rearrangement uses TRBV5-5 and TRBJ2-2, with unresolved D. Trimming shortened V by 3 bases and J by 5 bases, and 17 bases separated the two germline ends. Germline CDR1 SGHKS, CDR2 YYEKEE (reference sequence). The CDR3 sequence is 16 residues long. This chain's CDR3 is CASSWMQEINTGELFF. The CDR3 DNA reads as TGTGCCAGCAGCTGGATGCAGGAGATTAATACCGGGGAGCTGTTTTTT.

V usage is TRBV28 and J usage is TRBJ1-6; D remains ambiguous. The germline CDR1 and CDR2 sequences are MDHEN and SYDVKM. V lost 8 bases and J 3 bases, leaving 11 bases between the germline ends. CDR3 length: 14 amino acids. CDR3 coding DNA: TGTGCCAGCGGCCTGCCGAACTATAATTCACCCCTCCACTTT. Its translation: CASGLPNYNSPLHF.

The chain has TRBV2 and TRBJ1-2; TRBD1 agrees at 7 bases. Germline V CDR1 and CDR2: SNHLY, FYNNEI. The CDR3 runs 14 residues. V was pared by 2 bases and J by 10 bases, with 10 bases of the junction left unmatched. CDR3 sequence reads: CASSEFRQGIDYTF. CDR3 nucleotides: TGTGCCAGCAGTGAATTTCGACAGGGCATAGACTACACCTTC.

V gene TRBV14 combines with J gene TRBJ2-1; D not certain. Germline V CDR1 and CDR2: SGHDN, FVKESK. The CDR3 runs 17 residues. The ends were cut back, 4 bases at V and 5 bases at J, with 21 bases in the middle. CDR3 nucleotide sequence: TGTGCCAGCAGCCCAACCGACCGGTGGGCAGCCAACAATGAGCAGTTCTTC. Translation: CASSPTDRWAANNEQFF.

This clonotype came up a few times. The chain couples TRBV7-9 to TRBJ1-4; 9 bases are a match to TRBD1. Per the germline V gene, CDR1 is SEHNR and CDR2 is FQNEAQ (reference sequence). The J segment lost 7 bases and the V segment lost 0 bases, leaving 3 bases of the junction unmatched. CDR3 length: 15 residues. The CDR3: CASSLAPQGAEKLFF. The CDR3, as DNA: TGTGCCAGCAGCTTAGCCCCACAGGGGGCTGAAAAACTGTTTTTT.

This clonotype was detected ten times or more. The chain joins TRBV20-1 to TRBJ2-5; 7 positions agree with TRBD2. The CDR3 length is 15 residues. The germline CDR1 and CDR2 sequences are DFQATT and SNEGSKA (reference sequence). With V trimmed by 5 bases and J by 5 bases, 14 bases remained unmatched. The CDR3 DNA reads as TGCAGTGCTGAAACGTTCAGCGGGGCTCAGGAGACCCAGTACTTC. Protein: CSAETFSGAQETQYF.

At least ten counts were recorded for this clonotype. The rearrangement uses TRBV4-3 and TRBJ1-6, with D perhaps matching TRBD1 (6 bases). Looked up from germline, CDR1 is LGHNA and CDR2 is YSLEER. Trimming pared 0 bases from V and 10 bases from J, leaving 16 bases between. The CDR3 is 16 amino acids. The CDR3 nucleotides are TGCGCCAGCAGCCAAGATAGGATCCAGGGGCCATCACCCCTCCACTTT. Translation: CASSQDRIQGPSPLHF.

This clonotype was picked up many times. V is TRBV4-2 and J is TRBJ2-3, with 11 bases fitting TRBD2. This CDR3 is built from 18 residues. The junction had 10 bases not matched to a gene; V was cut back by 1 base and J by 4 bases. Germline V gene sequence: CDR1 LGHNA, CDR2 YNFKEQ. CDR3 amino acids: CASSQGTSGGEYSDTQYF. CDR3 sequence (DNA): TGTGCCAGCAGCCAAGGTACTAGCGGGGGAGAATATTCAGATACGCAGTATTTT.

This clonotype has a handful of counts. CDR3 in amino acids: CASRDRGDYGYTF. CDR3 sequence (DNA): TGTGCCAGCAGGGACAGGGGCGACTATGGCTACACCTTC. This chain links TRBV5-6 with TRBJ1-2; 9 bases agree with TRBD1. V shed 5 bases, J shed 3 bases, and the junction held 2 bases outside the gene matches. There are 13 residues in the CDR3. Germline V gives CDR1 SGHDT, CDR2 YYEEEE.

V is TRBV20-1 and J is TRBJ2-3; D remains unclear. Germline V CDR1 and CDR2: DFQATT, SNEGSKA (reference sequence). Trimming removed 3 bases at V and 2 bases at J, with 12 bases between. The CDR3 contains 14 residues. CDR3 bases: TGCAGTGCTAGTACCCCGTTGAACACAGATACGCAGTATTTT. Amino acid sequence: CSASTPLNTDTQYF.

This clonotype showed up just a few times. V usage is TRBV6-2 or TRBV6-3 and J usage is TRBJ2-7; D perhaps matches TRBD2 (5 bases). The CDR3 spans 9 residues. Germline V gene sequence: CDR1 MNHEY, CDR2 SVGEGT. CDR3: CARAWGQYF. CDR3 sequence (DNA): TGTGCGCGGGCTTGGGGGCAGTACTTC.

This chain uses TRBV15 with TRBJ1-3; D might be TRBD1 (5 bases). Germline CDR1 is LNHNV and CDR2 is YYDKDF (reference sequence). Deletions cut 3 bases from V and 7 bases from J, with 16 bases between. This CDR3 has 15 amino acids. The CDR3 DNA reads as TGTGCCACCAGCAGGGATGGGGGTTTGAAGAACACCATATATTTT. Translated: CATSRDGGLKNTIYF. Using reference TRBV15 and TRBJ1-3 for the parts outside the CDR3, the full variable domain is DAMVIQNPRYQVTQFGKPVTLSCSQTLNHNVMYWYQQKSSQAPKLLFHYYDKDFNNEADTPDNFQSRRPNTSFCFLDIRSPGLGDTAMYLCATSRDGGLKNTIYFGEGSWLTVV.

This clonotype has at least ten counts. V gene TRBV5-1 combines with J gene TRBJ2-5; D tentatively fits TRBD1 or TRBD2 (6 bases each). The V end was cut by 4 bases, the J end by 3 bases, with 10 bases between. The germline V gene encodes CDR1 SGHRS and CDR2 YFSETQ. The CDR3 is 13 residues long. The CDR3 sequence: CASSAGQEETQYF. The DNA for the CDR3 is TGCGCCAGCAGCGCGGGACAAGAAGAGACCCAGTACTTC.

This clonotype has a handful of counts. The chain links TRBV27 to TRBJ1-4; D is undetermined. Germline values: CDR1 MNHEY, CDR2 SMNVEV (reference sequence). The V end was cut by 3 bases, the J end by 4 bases, with 12 bases between. The CDR3 extends over 15 amino acids. CDR3 in DNA: TGTGCCAGCAGTTTCTTACCCGGTCGTAATGAAAAACTGTTTTTT. It codes for CASSFLPGRNEKLFF.

V and J are TRBV29-1 and TRBJ1-1; D uncertain. This CDR3 is 15 amino acids long. Germline V CDR1 and CDR2: SQVTM, ANQGSEA. V was clipped by 5 bases and J by 1 base, with 17 bases between them. DNA of the CDR3: TGCAGCGTTTCACGCGTACTATCCCCGAACACTGAAGCTTTCTTT. It encodes CSVSRVLSPNTEAFF.

The J gene is TRBJ2-3, the V gene TRBV5-5; D perhaps matches TRBD1 (6 bases). V was clipped by 4 bases and J by 14 bases, with 20 bases between them. This CDR3 comprises 13 residues. Germline V lookup: CDR1 SGHKS, CDR2 YYEKEE (reference sequence). This CDR3 reads CASSPLTGIVLYF. The CDR3, as DNA: TGTGCCAGCAGCCCCCTTACAGGGATAGTGCTGTATTTT.